The source of this TCR beta chain is a study of neoadjuvant anti-PD-1 for oral cavity cancer (TCRdb year 2021). Background for the entire study: Before curative-intent surgical resection, most patients were given three to four biweekly doses of nivolumab at 3 mg/kg. Patients who did not progress were given a fourth nivolumab dose at about day 43 and had definitive surgical resection on days 50-56. Under RECIST 1.1, a patient counted as a responder if showing complete response, partial response or stable disease, and as a non-responder if showing progression. The parent correlative cohort included approximately 13 patients, with a roughly 35% response rate.

This clone was seen a handful of times. Its antigen is unknown. Base qualities were left out, and no much larger clone turns up one base away. The time point label here, explained by the study, means: before neoadjuvant nivolumab. Patients were newly diagnosed with stage II-IVA oral cavity squamous cell carcinoma and had received no prior systemic or radiation treatment. Everyone in the cohort had locally advanced, HPV-negative oral cavity squamous cell carcinoma. Peripheral blood mononuclear cells were analyzed directly and were not maintained or expanded in culture. Samples came from a longitudinal correlative study of a single-arm phase II trial of neoadjuvant nivolumab in oral cavity squamous cell carcinoma. Subject-matched pre- and post-treatment PBMCs and tumors from three responders and three non-responders were subjected to genomic DNA-based TCRbeta sequencing. Peripheral blood mononuclear cells were collected before nivolumab treatment and again after treatment, at the time of surgery. Genomic DNA was isolated from PBMCs using the Maxwell RSC DNA from Cells kit.

For deep sequencing, PBMC libraries mostly used around 0.45 ug of input genomic DNA, with six replicates for each sample. The immunoSEQ hsTCRbeta kit was used to prepare TCRbeta libraries according to the manufacturer's instructions. An Illumina NovaSeq 6000 S4 flow cell was used to sequence the final libraries, which had first been combined to 3 nM. Turning to the authors' computational methods: The immunoSEQ Analyzer was used for raw data preprocessing and quality control. The analysis was restricted to productive rearrangements, with each unique CDR3 amino acid sequence defining a clonotype. Repertoire clonality was estimated as the Gini-Simpson index, which was computed with the R package tcR. Student's t test was used to compare Gini indices, and Pearson correlation was used to assess associations with tumor size change. The clones in this table, taken by TCRdb from immuneACCESS, are in-frame only. Not every clone is retained; where verified, under half of the shortfall comes from an unresolved V gene, and the cause of the rest is unknown. The V and J calls and clone size come from that table; D and trimming were worked out from the DNA. This sample holds tens of thousands of clones; around four fifths were observed only once. Jointly, the top ten make up 3.4% of the sample.

On the study overall, not on this receptor specifically: Higher pretreatment blood Treg/Th17 ratios correlated with both higher pretreatment blood TCRbeta clonality and lower post-treatment tumor TCRbeta clonality. The TCR analyses had only a few patients in each response group, and the authors called for validation in larger cohorts. After neoadjuvant nivolumab, T cell clonality (Gini index) in PBMCs was significantly higher in non-responders than in responders.

Sequences GTSNPN (CDR1) and SVGIG (CDR2) are obtained from the germline V gene (reference sequence). The CDR3, from cysteine to phenylalanine, totals 11 residues. The retained sequence is limited to the CDR3, 33 bases, with the frame set at the first base. V was cut back by 0 bases and J by 8 bases, leaving a gap of 5 bases between them. The TCR originated in a person aged 40-85 years with oral cavity squamous cell carcinoma. The material sequenced was PBMCs, taken before nivolumab (anti-PD-1) treatment. Recombination joined TRBV30 with TRBJ2-1, with the D gene uncertain. The sequenced DNA: TGTGCCTGGAGTGTACTGGATGAGCAGTTCTTC. It codes for CAWSVLDEQFF.